This T cell receptor (beta chain) was observed in a study of shared clonotypes between healthy human individuals. The V gene's germline CDR1 is MNHEY and CDR2 SVGAGI. The CDR3 length is 15 residues. The J segment lost 5 bases and the V segment lost 5 bases, leaving 7 bases of the junction unmatched. Profiling relied on immunoSEQ multiplex PCR, and the TCRdb table lists in-frame clones only, not all of them. The table records millions of clones, just over 90% of them present only once. The sample consisted of naive CD4+ T cells from PBMCs. As for subset: CD45RA+ positively selected. The J gene is TRBJ2-1, the V gene TRBV6-5; TRBD2 matches at 9 bases. The clonotype originates from a man between 18 and 29 years old in good health. Some clones in this sample may be carry-over from other donors' samples. CDR3: CASSTMREGNNEQFF. The CDR3 bases are TGTGCCAGCAGTACCATGCGGGAGGGCAACAATGAGCAGTTCTTC.